What follows describes a single T cell receptor (beta chain). Its antigen remains unidentified. Then a second PCR, running roughly 7 to 11 cycles, was carried out with a sample-barcoded 5' primer and a J-beta primer mix. TCRdb reprocessed the 5' RACE reads via MiXCR and lists one record per CDR3 protein. The table records more than 1.4 million distinct CDR3 sequences, around 39% of them present only once. These data come from a study of blood T cells in healthy people across ages. Study context: Every two T cells gave about one barcoded beta molecule via template switching. Study-wide points: It was not possible, with unsorted PBMCs, to conclusively compare naive and antigen-experienced cells.

This CDR3 region has 15 residues. The origin of this receptor is a woman aged 18-30 years in good health. This chain links TRBV12-3 or TRBV12-4 with TRBJ2-7, with D perhaps assigned TRBD1 or TRBD2 (5 bases each). The DNA end favors TRBJ2-5, so the J call may be wrong. The sample comprised blood. CDR3 region: CASSLFGAIQETQYF. The DNA for the CDR3 is TGTGCCAGCAGTTTGTTCGGGGCGATCCAAGAGACCCAGTACTTC.